This T cell receptor (beta chain) derives from a study of blood T cell repertoires in COVID-19. Across the whole study: The cDNA or gDNA used as material had been derived from T cells, B-cell-depleted T cells, or PBMCs.

Per the study methods: Amplified reference gene primers provided the basis for estimating nucleated cell counts. Repertoires were generated with immunoSEQ multiplex PCR, while TCRdb's copy carries only in-frame clones and drops some. V and J calls and clone size are copied from that table; D and trimming were computed from the DNA. Of about 160,000 clones in the sample, 93% are singletons; the top ten hold around 2%. The sequencing sample was made of peripheral blood. This clonotype originated in a woman in her sixties with COVID-19, enrolled during active disease.

In nucleotides, the CDR3 is TGTGCCAGCAGTACCACAAGGAACACTGAAGCTTTCTTT. Translated: CASSTTRNTEAFF. The genes are TRBV12-3 or TRBV12-4 and TRBJ1-1; D ambiguous. Trimming took 5 bases from V and 1 from J, leaving 8 bases between them. The CDR3 runs 13 residues.